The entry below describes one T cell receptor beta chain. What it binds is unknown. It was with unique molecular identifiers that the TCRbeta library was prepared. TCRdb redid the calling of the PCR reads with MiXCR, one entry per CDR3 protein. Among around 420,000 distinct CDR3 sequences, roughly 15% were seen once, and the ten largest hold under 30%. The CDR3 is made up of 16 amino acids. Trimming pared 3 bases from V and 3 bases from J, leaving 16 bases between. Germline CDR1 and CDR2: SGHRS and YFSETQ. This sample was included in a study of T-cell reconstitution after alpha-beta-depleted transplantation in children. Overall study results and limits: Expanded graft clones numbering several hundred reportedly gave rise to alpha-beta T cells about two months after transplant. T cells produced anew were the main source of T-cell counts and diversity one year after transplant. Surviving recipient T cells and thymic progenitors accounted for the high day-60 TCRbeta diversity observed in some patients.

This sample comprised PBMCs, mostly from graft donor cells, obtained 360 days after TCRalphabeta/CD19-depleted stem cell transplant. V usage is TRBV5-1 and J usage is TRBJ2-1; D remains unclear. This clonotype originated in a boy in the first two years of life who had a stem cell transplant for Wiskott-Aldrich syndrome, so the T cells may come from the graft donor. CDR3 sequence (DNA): TGCGCCAGCAGCTCAACCGCAGGTACAGACTACAATGAGCAGTTCTTC. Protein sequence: CASSSTAGTDYNEQFF.